Reported below is one TCR beta chain. What antigen it recognizes has not been identified. No base-level quality is on record; no much larger clone is a single base apart. The germline V and J ends show losses of 5 bases and 6 bases respectively, and no gene match explains 9 bases of the junction. CDR1 LNHDA and CDR2 SQIVND are derived from the germline V gene (reference sequence). Spanning cysteine to phenylalanine, the CDR3 consists of 15 amino acids. The only DNA kept is the CDR3, 45 bases in frame from the first base. Libraries came from the immunoSEQ multiplex PCR assay. Drawn from immuneACCESS, this table holds only the in-frame rearrangements with V and J called that TCRdb kept. Clones are partly lost; checked studies trace under half to an unresolved V gene and leave the rest unexplained. Here the sample has some 210,000 clones; over 80% occur a single time. The top ten hold 1.8% of the sample.

This record comes from a study of control samples from healthy donors and cancer patients (dated by TCRdb to the early 2020s). The sequence derives from a man in his thirties or forties in good health. The rearrangement joined TRBV19 to TRBJ1-5; TRBD1 lines up with 8 middle nucleotides. Sequenced material: blood. The CDR3 here reads CASSVGQGRSQPQHF. The nucleotides read TGTGCCAGTAGTGTCGGACAGGGAAGGAGTCAGCCCCAGCATTTT.